This entry concerns a single T cell receptor (beta chain). Its specificity is unknown. The data are from a study of monozygotic twins with inflammatory bowel disease. Overall study findings and caveats: Patient-to-patient differences in immunosuppressive treatment may have added variability to the repertoires.

The CDR3 spans 17 residues. The germline gives CDR1 SGHRS, CDR2 YFSETQ. Template switching added UMIs carrying a 6-nucleotide sample barcode. TCRdb re-called the 5' RACE reads; one entry per CDR3 protein, DNA not given. This repertoire includes fewer than 550,000 distinct CDR3 sequences. The TCR was taken from a human donor with ulcerative colitis or Crohn's disease, or a healthy co-twin of an affected twin (not recorded which). This rearrangement joins TRBV5-1 to TRBJ2-7; TCRdb returns TRBD1, unconfirmable since there is no DNA. The source material was blood. The CDR3 here is CASSPWEAGHSSYEQYF.